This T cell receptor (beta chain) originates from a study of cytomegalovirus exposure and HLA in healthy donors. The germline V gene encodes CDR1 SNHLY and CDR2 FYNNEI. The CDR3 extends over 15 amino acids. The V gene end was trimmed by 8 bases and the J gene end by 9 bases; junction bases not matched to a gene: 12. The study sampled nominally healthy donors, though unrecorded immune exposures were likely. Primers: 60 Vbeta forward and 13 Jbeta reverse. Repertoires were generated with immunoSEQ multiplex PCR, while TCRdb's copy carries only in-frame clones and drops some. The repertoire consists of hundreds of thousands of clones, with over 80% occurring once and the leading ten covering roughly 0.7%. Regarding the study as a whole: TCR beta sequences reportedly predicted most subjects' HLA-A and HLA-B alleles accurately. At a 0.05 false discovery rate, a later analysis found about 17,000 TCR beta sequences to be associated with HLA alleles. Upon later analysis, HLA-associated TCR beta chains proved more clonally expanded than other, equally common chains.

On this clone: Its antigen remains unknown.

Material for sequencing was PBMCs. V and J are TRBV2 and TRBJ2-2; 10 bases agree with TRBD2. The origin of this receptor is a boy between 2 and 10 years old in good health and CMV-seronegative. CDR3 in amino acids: CASDLPSGSSWELFF. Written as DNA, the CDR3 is TGTGCCAGCGACTTGCCTAGCGGGAGTAGTTGGGAGCTGTTTTTT.